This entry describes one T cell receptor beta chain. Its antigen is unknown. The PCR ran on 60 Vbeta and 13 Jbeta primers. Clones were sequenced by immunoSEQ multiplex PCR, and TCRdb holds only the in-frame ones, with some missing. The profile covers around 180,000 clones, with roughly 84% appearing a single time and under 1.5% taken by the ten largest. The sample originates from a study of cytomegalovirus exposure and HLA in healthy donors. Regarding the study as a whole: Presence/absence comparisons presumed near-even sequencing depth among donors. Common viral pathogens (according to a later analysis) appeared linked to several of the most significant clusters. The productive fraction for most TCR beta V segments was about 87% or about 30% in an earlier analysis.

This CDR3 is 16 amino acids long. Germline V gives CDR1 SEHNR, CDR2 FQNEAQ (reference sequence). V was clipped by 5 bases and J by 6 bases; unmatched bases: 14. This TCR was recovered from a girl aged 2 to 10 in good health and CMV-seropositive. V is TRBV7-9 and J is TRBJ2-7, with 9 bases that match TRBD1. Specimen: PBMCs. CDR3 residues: CASSPDTGTGNVEQYF. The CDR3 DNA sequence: TGTGCCAGCAGCCCGGACACCGGGACAGGGAATGTCGAGCAGTACTTC.